This T cell receptor (beta chain) derives from a study of blood T cell repertoires in COVID-19. As for the study in general: Both acute and convalescent COVID-19 samples were obtained from the United States, Italy and Spain. The cDNA or gDNA used as material had been derived from T cells, B-cell-depleted T cells, or PBMCs.

Participants reported their clinical history, and cohort assignment relied on those reports. This clone has just a few counts. V was shortened by 2 bases and J by 9 bases, with 11 bases between the two germline ends. Germline loops: CDR1 LNHDA, CDR2 SQIVND (reference sequence). The CDR3 length is 14 residues. Original processing notes: Amplified reference gene primers provided the basis for estimating nucleated cell counts. TCRdb keeps only in-frame clones here, not all; method: immunoSEQ multiplex PCR. The D gene and trimming were derived from the DNA, and the V and J assignments and clone size from that table. The repertoire includes 220,000 or so clones, 88% of them detected once, and approximately 14% sits in the top ten.

The clonotype originates from a woman between 50 and 59 years old with acute COVID-19. V and J are TRBV19 and TRBJ1-6; no firm D call. The sequenced material came from PBMCs or T cells enriched from blood (not recorded which). The CDR3 loop reads CASSINTVSSPLHF. In DNA, the CDR3 is TGTGCCAGTAGTATAAACACAGTCAGTTCACCCCTCCACTTT.